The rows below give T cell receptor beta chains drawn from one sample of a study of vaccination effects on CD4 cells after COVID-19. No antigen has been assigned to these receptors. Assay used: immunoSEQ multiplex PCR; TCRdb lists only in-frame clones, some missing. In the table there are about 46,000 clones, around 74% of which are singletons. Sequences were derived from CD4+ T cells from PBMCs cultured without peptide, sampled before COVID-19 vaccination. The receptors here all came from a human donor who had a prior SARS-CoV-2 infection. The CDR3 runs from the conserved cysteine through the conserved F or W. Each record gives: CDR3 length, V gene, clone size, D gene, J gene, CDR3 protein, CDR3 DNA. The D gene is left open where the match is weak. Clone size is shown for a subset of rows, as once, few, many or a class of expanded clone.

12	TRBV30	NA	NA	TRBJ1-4	CAGGTEREKLFF	TGTGCCGGGGGGACGGAACGAGAAAAACTGTTTTTT
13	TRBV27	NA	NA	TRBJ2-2	CASRSGVTGELFF	TGTGCCAGCAGATCGGGAGTCACCGGGGAGCTGTTTTTT
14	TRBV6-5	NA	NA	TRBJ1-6	CASSYSERGSPLHF	TGTGCCAGCAGTTACTCGGAACGGGGTTCACCCCTCCACTTT
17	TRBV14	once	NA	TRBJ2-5	CASSQDTRDRWWETQYF	TGTGCCAGCAGCCAAGATACTCGGGACCGGTGGTGGGAGACCCAGTACTTC
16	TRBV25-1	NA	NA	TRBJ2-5	CASSDGGRRVSETQYF	TGTGCCAGCAGTGACGGGGGACGGAGGGTATCAGAGACCCAGTACTTC
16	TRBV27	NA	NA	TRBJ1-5	CASRRLAGMGNQPQHF	TGTGCCAGCAGGAGATTGGCGGGGATGGGCAATCAGCCCCAGCATTTT
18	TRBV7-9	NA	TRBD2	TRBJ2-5	CASSPPFRLAGVGETQYF	TGTGCCAGCAGCCCACCGTTTCGACTAGCGGGAGTTGGTGAGACCCAGTACTTC
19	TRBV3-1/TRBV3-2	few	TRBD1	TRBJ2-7	CASRPKSRDRGRQDYEQYF	TGTGCCAGCAGACCAAAGTCCCGGGACAGGGGGCGGCAAGACTACGAGCAGTACTTC
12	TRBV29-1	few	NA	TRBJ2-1	CSVEAGGPEQFF	TGCAGCGTTGAGGCTGGCGGACCCGAGCAGTTCTTC
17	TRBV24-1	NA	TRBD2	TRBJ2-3	CATSDPLSSGAPDTQYF	TGTGCCACCAGTGATCCCCTCTCTAGCGGAGCCCCGGATACGCAGTATTTT
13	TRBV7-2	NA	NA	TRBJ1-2	CASSLEGARGYTF	TGTGCCAGCAGCTTAGAAGGGGCGCGTGGCTACACCTTC
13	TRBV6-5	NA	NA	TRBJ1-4	CASRNGRAGKLFF	TGTGCCAGCAGAAACGGGAGGGCCGGAAAACTGTTTTTT
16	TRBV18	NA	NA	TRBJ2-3	CASSPRGAGDTDTQYF	TGTGCCAGCTCACCACGAGGGGCAGGTGACACAGATACGCAGTATTTT
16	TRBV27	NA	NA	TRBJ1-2	CASSLTRTDALTGYTF	TGTGCCAGCAGTTTGACCCGTACGGACGCTCTTACGGGCTACACCTTC
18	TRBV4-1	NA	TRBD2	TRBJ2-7	CASSQFGLAGGGIKEQYF	TGCGCCAGCAGCCAGTTTGGGCTAGCGGGGGGGGGCATCAAGGAGCAGTACTTC
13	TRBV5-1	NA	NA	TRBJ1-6	CASSGQPNSPLHF	TGCGCCAGCAGCGGACAGCCTAATTCACCCCTCCACTTT
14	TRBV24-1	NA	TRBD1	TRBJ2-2	CATSAAGGTGELFF	TGTGCCACCAGTGCCGCAGGGGGCACCGGGGAGCTGTTTTTT
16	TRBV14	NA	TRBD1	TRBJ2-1	CASSRGQGQVTNEQFF	TGTGCCAGCAGCCGGGGACAGGGGCAAGTAACTAATGAGCAGTTCTTC
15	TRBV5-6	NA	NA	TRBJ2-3	CASSLRGVGTDTQYF	TGTGCCAGCAGCTTGAGGGGGGTCGGCACAGATACGCAGTATTTT
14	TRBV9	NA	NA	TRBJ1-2	CASSPARQNYGYTF	TGTGCCAGCAGCCCAGCTCGACAGAACTATGGCTACACCTTC
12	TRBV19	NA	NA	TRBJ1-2	CASTEGNYGYTF	TGTGCCAGTACCGAAGGTAACTATGGCTACACCTTC
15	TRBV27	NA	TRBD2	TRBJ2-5	CASSLSLAGVGTQYF	TGTGCCAGCAGTTTAAGTCTAGCGGGAGTGGGGACCCAGTACTTC
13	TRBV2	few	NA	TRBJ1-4	CASSGYSNEKLFF	TGTGCCAGCTCGGGCTACTCTAATGAAAAACTGTTTTTT
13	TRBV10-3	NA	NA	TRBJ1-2	CAISEREFYGYTF	TGTGCCATCAGTGAGCGGGAGTTCTATGGCTACACCTTC
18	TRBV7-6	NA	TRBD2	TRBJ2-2	CASSPAGSPSGVTGELFF	TGTGCCAGCAGCCCTGCTGGATCACCTAGCGGAGTTACCGGGGAGCTGTTTTTT
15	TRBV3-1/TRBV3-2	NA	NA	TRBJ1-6	CASSQDQGEGSPLHF	TGTGCCAGCAGCCAAGATCAAGGGGAGGGGTCACCCCTCCACTTT
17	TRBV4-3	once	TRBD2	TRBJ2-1	CASSQGLAGTRNNEQFF	TGCGCCAGCAGCCAAGGCCTAGCGGGAACAAGGAACAATGAGCAGTTCTTC
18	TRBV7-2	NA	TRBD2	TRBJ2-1	CASSLLSGGGRGYNEQFF	TGTGCCAGCAGCTTATTATCGGGCGGCGGGAGGGGCTACAATGAGCAGTTCTTC
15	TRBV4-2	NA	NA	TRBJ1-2	CASSRTGRVVDGYTF	TGTGCCAGCAGCCGCACCGGTCGGGTGGTGGATGGCTACACCTTC
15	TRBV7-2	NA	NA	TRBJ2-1	CASSLDGSSYNEQFF	TGTGCCAGCAGCTTAGACGGTTCCTCCTACAATGAGCAGTTCTTC
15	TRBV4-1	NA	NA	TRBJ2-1	CASSRLTDSYNEQFF	TGCGCCAGCAGCCGGTTGACTGACTCCTACAATGAGCAGTTCTTC
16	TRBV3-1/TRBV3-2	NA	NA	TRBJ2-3	CASSPRRGRVADTQYF	TGTGCCAGCAGCCCCAGACGGGGGAGAGTAGCAGATACGCAGTATTTT
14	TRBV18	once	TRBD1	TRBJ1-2	CASSPSDRGYGYTF	TGTGCCAGCTCACCGTCGGACAGGGGGTATGGCTACACCTTC
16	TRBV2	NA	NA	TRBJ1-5	CASSVKERLEDQPQHF	TGTGCCAGCAGTGTCAAGGAGCGGTTGGAGGATCAGCCCCAGCATTTT
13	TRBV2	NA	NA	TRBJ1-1	CASIRERNTEAFF	TGTGCCAGCATTAGGGAACGGAACACTGAAGCTTTCTTT
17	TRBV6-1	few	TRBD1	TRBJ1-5	CASSERQGWNSNQPQHF	TGTGCCAGCAGTGAGAGACAGGGCTGGAATAGCAATCAGCCCCAGCATTTT
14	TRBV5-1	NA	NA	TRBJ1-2	CASSSGGGGGGYTF	TGCGCCAGCAGCTCCGGGGGCGGAGGCGGTGGCTACACCTTC
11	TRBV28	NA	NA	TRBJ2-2	CASKKTGELFF	TGTGCCAGCAAAAAAACCGGGGAGCTGTTTTTT
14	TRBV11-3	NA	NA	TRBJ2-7	CASSSGWATDEQYF	TGTGCCAGCAGCTCTGGTTGGGCTACCGACGAGCAGTACTTC
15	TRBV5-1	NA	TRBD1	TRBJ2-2	CASTSTGGNTGELFF	TGCGCCAGCACCTCTACAGGGGGCAACACCGGGGAGCTGTTTTTT
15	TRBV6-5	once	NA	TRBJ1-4	CASSYDGTAVEKLFF	TGTGCCAGCAGTTACGATGGGACCGCAGTCGAAAAACTGTTTTTT
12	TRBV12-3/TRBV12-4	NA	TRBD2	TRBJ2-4	CASTSGWNIQYF	TGTGCCAGTACTAGCGGGTGGAACATTCAGTACTTC
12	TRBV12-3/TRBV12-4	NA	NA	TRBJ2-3	CASRMEVDTQYF	TGTGCCAGCCGAATGGAGGTAGATACGCAGTATTTT
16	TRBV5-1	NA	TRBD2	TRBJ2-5	CASSQTLAGGRETQYF	TGCGCCAGCAGCCAGACACTAGCGGGGGGGCGGGAGACCCAGTACTTC
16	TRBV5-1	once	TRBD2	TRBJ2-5	CASSLGVAGGQETQYF	TGCGCCAGCAGCTTGGGTGTAGCGGGGGGCCAGGAGACCCAGTACTTC
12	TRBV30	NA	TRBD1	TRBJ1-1	CASDRGGTEAFF	TGTGCTTCCGACAGGGGTGGCACTGAAGCTTTCTTT
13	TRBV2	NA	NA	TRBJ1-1	CASRKGGFVEAFF	TGTGCCAGCAGGAAGGGAGGGTTTGTTGAAGCTTTCTTT
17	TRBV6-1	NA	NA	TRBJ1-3	CASSDTPPALSGNTIYF	TGTGCCAGCAGTGATACACCCCCTGCCCTCTCTGGAAACACCATATATTTT
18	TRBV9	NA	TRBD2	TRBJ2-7	CASSAGTGLAGAPYEQYF	TGTGCCAGCAGCGCCGGAACGGGACTAGCGGGTGCCCCATACGAGCAGTACTTC
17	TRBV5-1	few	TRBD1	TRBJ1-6	CASKEGTGNSYNSPLHF	TGCGCCAGCAAGGAGGGGACAGGGAACTCCTATAATTCACCCCTCCACTTT
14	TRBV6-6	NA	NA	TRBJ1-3	CASSYGRGRNTIYF	TGTGCCAGCAGCTACGGCAGGGGAAGGAACACCATATATTTT
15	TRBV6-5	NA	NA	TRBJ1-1	CASSSDLQVNTEAFF	TGTGCCAGCAGTTCTGACCTTCAGGTGAACACTGAAGCTTTCTTT